The source of this T cell receptor (beta chain) is a study of CD8+ T cells in alopecia areata. The authors extracted RNA and reverse transcribed it into cDNA as the sequencing template. The protocol was immunoSEQ multiplex PCR, while the TCRdb copy is restricted to in-frame clones and leaves out a portion. The repertoire includes 150,000 or so clones, roughly 64% of them detected once, and around 6% sits in the top ten. Germline lookup yields CDR1 GTSNPN and CDR2 SVGIG (reference sequence). Trimming took 2 bases from V and 5 from J, leaving 18 bases between them. The CDR3 runs 15 residues. The chain combines TRBV30 with TRBJ1-2; unclear D gene. This receptor was identified in a human donor with alopecia areata. Sample: CD4+ T cells sorted from blood, taken at week 0. The CDR3 here is CAWSPFPEGPYGYTF. In DNA form, the CDR3 reads TGTGCCTGGAGTCCCTTTCCCGAGGGTCCGTATGGCTACACCTTC.